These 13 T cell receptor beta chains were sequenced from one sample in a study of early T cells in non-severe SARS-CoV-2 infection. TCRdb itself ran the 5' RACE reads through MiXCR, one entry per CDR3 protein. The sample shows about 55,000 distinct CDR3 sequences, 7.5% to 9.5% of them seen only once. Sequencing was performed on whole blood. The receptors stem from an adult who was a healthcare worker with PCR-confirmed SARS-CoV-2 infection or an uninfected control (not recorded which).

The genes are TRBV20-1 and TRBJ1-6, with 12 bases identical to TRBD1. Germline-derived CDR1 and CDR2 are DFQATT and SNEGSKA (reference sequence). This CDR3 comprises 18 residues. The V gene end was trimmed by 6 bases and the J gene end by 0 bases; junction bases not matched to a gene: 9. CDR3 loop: CSATGTGGWSSYNSPLHF. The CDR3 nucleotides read TGCAGTGCCACCGGGACAGGGGGCTGGAGCTCCTATAATTCACCCCTCCACTTT.

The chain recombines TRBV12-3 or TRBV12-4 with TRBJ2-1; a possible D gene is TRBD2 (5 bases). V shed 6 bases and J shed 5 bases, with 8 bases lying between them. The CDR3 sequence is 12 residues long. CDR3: CASRPADNEQFF. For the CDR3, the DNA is TGTGCCAGCAGGCCAGCGGACAATGAGCAGTTCTTC.

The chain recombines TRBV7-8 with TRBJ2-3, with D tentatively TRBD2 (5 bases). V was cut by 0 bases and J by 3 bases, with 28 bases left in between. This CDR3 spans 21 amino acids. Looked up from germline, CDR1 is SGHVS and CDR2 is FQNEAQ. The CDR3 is CASSLARVSIPKPESTDTQYF. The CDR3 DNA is TGTGCCAGCAGCTTAGCGCGGGTTTCTATCCCGAAACCAGAGTCAACAGATACGCAGTATTTT.

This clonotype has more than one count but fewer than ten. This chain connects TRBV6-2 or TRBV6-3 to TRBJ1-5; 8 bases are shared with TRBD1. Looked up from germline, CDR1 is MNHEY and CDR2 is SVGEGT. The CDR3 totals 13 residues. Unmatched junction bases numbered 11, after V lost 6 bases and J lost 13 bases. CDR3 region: CASSLWTGTSQHF. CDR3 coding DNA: TGTGCCAGCAGCCTCTGGACAGGGACCTCACAGCATTTT.

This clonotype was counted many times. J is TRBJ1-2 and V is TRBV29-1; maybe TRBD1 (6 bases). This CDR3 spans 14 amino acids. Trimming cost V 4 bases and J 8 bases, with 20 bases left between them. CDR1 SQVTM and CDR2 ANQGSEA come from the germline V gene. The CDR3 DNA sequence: TGCAGCGTTGTAGCCGTGAGGGGGGGGCGAGGCTACACCTTC. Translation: CSVVAVRGGRGYTF.

The chain's CDR3 is CASSQEARDSPLHF. DNA of the CDR3: TGTGCCAGCAGCCAAGAGGCTCGGGATTCACCCCTCCACTTT. The chain uses TRBV3-1 and TRBJ1-6; D is unclear. Trimming pared 0 bases from V and 8 bases from J, leaving 8 bases between. Germline V lookup: CDR1 LGHDT, CDR2 YNNKEL (reference sequence). This CDR3 has 14 amino acids.

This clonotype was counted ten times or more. CDR3 nucleotide sequence: TGTGCCAGCAGCTTGGGGCTAGCGGGAGGCACAGATACGCAGTATTTT. Its translation is CASSLGLAGGTDTQYF. J is TRBJ2-3 and V is TRBV5-6; TRBD2 matches at 10 bases. V was pared by 0 bases and J by 1 base, with 2 bases of the junction left unmatched. This CDR3 is 16 amino acids long. CDR1 is SGHDT, CDR2 YYEEEE, per germline. Full variable domain (remainder filled in from reference TRBV5-6 and TRBJ2-3): DAGVTQSPTHLIKTRGQQVTLRCSPKSGHDTVSWYQQALGQGPQFIFQYYEEEERQRGNFPDRFSGHQFPNYSSELNVNALLLGDSALYLCASSLGLAGGTDTQYFGPGTRLTVL.

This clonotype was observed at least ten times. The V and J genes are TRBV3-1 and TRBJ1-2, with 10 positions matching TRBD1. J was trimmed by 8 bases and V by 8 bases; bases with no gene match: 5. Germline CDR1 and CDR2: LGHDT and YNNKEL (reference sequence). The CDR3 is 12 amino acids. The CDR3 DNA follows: TGTGCCAGCGGACGGGACAGGGGAGGCTACACCTTC. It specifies CASGRDRGGYTF. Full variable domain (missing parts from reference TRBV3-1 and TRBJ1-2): DTAVSQTPKYLVTQMGNDKSIKCEQNLGHDTMYWYKQDSKKFLKIMFSYNNKELIINETVPNRFSPKSPDKAHLNLHINSLELGDSAVYFCASGRDRGGYTFGSGTRLTVV.

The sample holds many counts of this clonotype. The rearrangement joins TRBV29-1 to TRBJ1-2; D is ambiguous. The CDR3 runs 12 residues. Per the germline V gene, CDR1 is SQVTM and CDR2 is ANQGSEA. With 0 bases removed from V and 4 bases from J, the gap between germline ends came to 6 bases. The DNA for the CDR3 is TGCAGCGTTGAAGACAGGACCTATGGCTACACCTTC. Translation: CSVEDRTYGYTF.

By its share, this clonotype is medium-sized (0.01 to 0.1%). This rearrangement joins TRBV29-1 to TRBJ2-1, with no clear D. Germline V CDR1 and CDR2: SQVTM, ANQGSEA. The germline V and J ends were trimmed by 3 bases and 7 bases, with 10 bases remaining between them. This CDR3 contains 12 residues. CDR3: CSVDVTPNEQFF. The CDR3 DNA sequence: TGCAGCGTTGATGTGACTCCGAATGAGCAGTTCTTC.

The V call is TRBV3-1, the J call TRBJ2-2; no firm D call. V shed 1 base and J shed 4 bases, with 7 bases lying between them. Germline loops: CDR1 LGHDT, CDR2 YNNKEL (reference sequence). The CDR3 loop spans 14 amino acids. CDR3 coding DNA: TGTGCCAGCAGCCAAGGTGGTCGCACCGGGGAGCTGTTTTTT. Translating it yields CASSQGGRTGELFF.

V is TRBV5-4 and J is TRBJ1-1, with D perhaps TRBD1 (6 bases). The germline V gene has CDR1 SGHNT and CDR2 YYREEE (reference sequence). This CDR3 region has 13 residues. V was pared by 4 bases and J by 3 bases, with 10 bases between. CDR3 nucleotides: TGTGCCAGCAGCACAACAGGGTACACTGAAGCTTTCTTT. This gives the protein CASSTTGYTEAFF.

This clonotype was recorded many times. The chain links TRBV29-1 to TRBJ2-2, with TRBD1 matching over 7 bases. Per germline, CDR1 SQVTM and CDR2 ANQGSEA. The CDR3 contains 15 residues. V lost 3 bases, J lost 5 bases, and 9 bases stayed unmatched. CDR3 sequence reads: CSVELRTGATGELFF. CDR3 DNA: TGCAGCGTTGAGCTCAGAACAGGGGCAACCGGGGAGCTGTTTTTT.